This TCR beta chain originates from a study of shared clonotypes between healthy human individuals. The method was immunoSEQ multiplex PCR; TCRdb's version includes in-frame clones alone and lacks a portion of them. The sample yields some 2.3 million clones, roughly 93% seen once. The receptor was isolated from a man aged 18 to 30 in good health. Some clones in this sample may be carry-over from other donors' samples. The sequencing sample was made of naive CD4+ T cells from PBMCs. Subset indicated: CD45RA+ positively selected.

The CDR3 loop reads CASSLTQGNSGNTIYF. CDR3 DNA: TGTGCCAGCAGCTTAACACAGGGGAATTCTGGAAACACCATATATTTT. The rearrangement joins TRBV7-9 to TRBJ1-3, with 7 bases matching TRBD1. V lost 2 bases to trimming and J lost 1 base; unmatched junction nucleotides: 5. This CDR3 region has 16 residues. Germline CDR1 is SEHNR and CDR2 is FQNEAQ (reference sequence).